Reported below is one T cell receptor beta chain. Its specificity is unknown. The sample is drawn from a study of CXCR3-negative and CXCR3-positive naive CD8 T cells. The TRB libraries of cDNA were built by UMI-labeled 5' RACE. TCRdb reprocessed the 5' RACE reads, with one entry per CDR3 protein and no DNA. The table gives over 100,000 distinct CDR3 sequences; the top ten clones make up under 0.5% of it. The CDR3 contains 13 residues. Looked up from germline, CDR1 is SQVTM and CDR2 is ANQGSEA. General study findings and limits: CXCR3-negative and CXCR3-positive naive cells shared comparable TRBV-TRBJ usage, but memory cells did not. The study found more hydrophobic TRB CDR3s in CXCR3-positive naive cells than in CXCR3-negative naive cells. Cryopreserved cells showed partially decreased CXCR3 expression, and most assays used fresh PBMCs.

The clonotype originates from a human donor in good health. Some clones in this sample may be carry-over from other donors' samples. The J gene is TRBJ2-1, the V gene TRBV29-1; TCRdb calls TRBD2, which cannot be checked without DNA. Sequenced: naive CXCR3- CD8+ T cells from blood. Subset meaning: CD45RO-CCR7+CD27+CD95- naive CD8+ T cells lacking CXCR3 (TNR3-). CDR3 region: CSVGRREGGEQFF.